The source of this T cell receptor beta chain is a study of Graves' ophthalmopathy and Graves' hyperthyroidism. This clonotype appeared many times. Losses at the gene ends were 5 bases for V and 0 bases for J; bases not matched to a gene: 7. Looked up from germline, CDR1 is LNHDA and CDR2 is SQIVND (reference sequence). This CDR3 comprises 16 residues. PBMCs were obtained from approximately 10 ml of fresh peripheral blood. The sequenced template was RNA, covering the TCR beta CDR3 region. HTBI-primed first-round RT-PCR preceded second-round multiplex PCR. Using its own MiXCR run on the multiplex PCR reads, TCRdb lists one record per CDR3 protein. The data contain approximately 210,000 distinct CDR3 sequences, around a fifth of them singletons.

V is TRBV19 and J is TRBJ1-5; 7 nucleotides match TRBD1. This clonotype originated in a woman aged 45-65 years with Graves' ophthalmopathy. Sample: peripheral blood. CDR3 loop: CASSDQGVVSNQPQHF. As DNA, the CDR3 is TGTGCCAGTAGTGATCAGGGGGTTGTTAGCAATCAGCCCCAGCATTTT.